This record looks at one T cell receptor (beta chain) sequence and its context. What it binds is not known. These data are taken from a study of glioma-infiltrating T cells after dendritic cell vaccination. Overall study findings and caveats: Longer survival after dendritic cell vaccination followed higher pretreatment TIL content.

Clones were read by immunoSEQ multiplex PCR, and TCRdb kept only the in-frame ones, dropping some. The data show roughly 98,000 clones, 65% to 90% seen once. This sequence originates from a human donor with glioblastoma. Sequencing used blood, obtained before dendritic cell vaccination.

This CDR3 reads CAISESRAESYEQYF. As DNA, the CDR3 is TGTGCCATCAGTGAGTCCAGGGCAGAATCCTACGAGCAGTACTTC. The rearrangement uses TRBV10-3 and TRBJ2-7; D possibly corresponds to TRBD1 (5 bases). Germline lookup yields CDR1 ENHRY and CDR2 SYGVKD. Deletions cut 0 bases from V and 1 base from J, with 10 bases between. The CDR3 covers 15 residues.